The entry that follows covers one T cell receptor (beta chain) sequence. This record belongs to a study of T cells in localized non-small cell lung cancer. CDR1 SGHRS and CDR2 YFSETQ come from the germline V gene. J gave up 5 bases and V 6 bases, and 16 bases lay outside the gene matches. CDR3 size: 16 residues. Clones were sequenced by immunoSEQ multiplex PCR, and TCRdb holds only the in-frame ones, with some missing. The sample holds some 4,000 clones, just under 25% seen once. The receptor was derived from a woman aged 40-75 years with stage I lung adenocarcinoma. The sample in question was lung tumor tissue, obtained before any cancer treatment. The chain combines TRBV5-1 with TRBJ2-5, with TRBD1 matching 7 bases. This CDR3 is CASTTDGTVIVETQYF. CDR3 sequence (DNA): TGCGCCAGCACCACGGACGGGACAGTTATTGTCGAGACCCAGTACTTC.